The T cell receptor beta chain under discussion was sequenced for a study of blood T cell repertoires in COVID-19. Only in-frame clones appear in the TCRdb table, and some are missing; sequencing was by immunoSEQ multiplex PCR. The repertoire holds about 230,000 clones, with 75% to 85% as singletons. The origin of this receptor is a man between 40 and 49 years old who had recovered from COVID-19. The sample consisted of peripheral blood.

The chain's CDR3 is CASRGTGDGYTF. In DNA form, the CDR3 reads TGTGCCAGCAGAGGGACAGGGGATGGCTACACCTTC. The chain has TRBV3-1 (or the pseudogene TRBV3-2) and TRBJ1-2; 10 bases agree with TRBD1. The length of the CDR3 is 12 residues. V was clipped by 6 bases and J by 6 bases; unmatched bases: 1. Germline CDR1 LGHDT, CDR2 YNNKEL (reference sequence).